Each of the 32 T cell receptor beta chains below was sequenced from the same sample in a study of technical replicates of blood from several donors. Clones were sequenced by immunoSEQ multiplex PCR, and TCRdb holds only the in-frame ones, with some missing. The sample carries approximately 75,000 clones, 97% recorded once. Sequenced material: T cells isolated from PBMCs. These receptors originate from a human donor in good health.

DNA for the CDR3: TGTGCCACCAGCAGAGTGGGAGGCCACTATGGCTACACCTTC. Translated, it gives CATSRVGGHYGYTF. J is TRBJ1-2 and V is TRBV15; D remains ambiguous. The CDR3 length is 14 residues. Deletions cut 1 base from V and 3 bases from J, with 9 bases between. Germline values: CDR1 LNHNV, CDR2 YYDKDF (reference sequence).

This clone appeared a single time. The chain is built from TRBV29-1 and TRBJ2-7; D not resolved. The CDR3 length is 12 residues. Germline V lookup: CDR1 SQVTM, CDR2 ANQGSEA. Trimming stripped 3 bases from V and 6 bases from J, with 12 bases between. Written as DNA, the CDR3 is TGCAGCGTTGAGCTAGGATCCGGCGAGCAGTACTTC. It encodes CSVELGSGEQYF.

The table lists this clone with a count of one. CDR3 nucleotide sequence: TGTGCCAGCACCCCGAAGGGACAGCAGAACACTGAAGCTTTCTTT. It encodes CASTPKGQQNTEAFF. The gene calls are TRBV6-5 and TRBJ1-1; 7 nucleotides align to TRBD1. There are 15 residues in the CDR3. Germline lookup yields CDR1 MNHEY and CDR2 SVGAGI. V shed 7 bases, J shed 1 base, and the junction held 9 bases outside the gene matches.

The chain uses TRBV28 and TRBJ2-1, with 8 bases fitting TRBD2. The CDR3 has 15 residues. The V segment lost 5 bases and the J segment 3 bases; nucleotides outside the gene matches: 6. Germline V lookup: CDR1 MDHEN, CDR2 SYDVKM. CDR3 in DNA: TGTGCCAGCAGTAGGTCCGGGACTAGCTACAATGAGCAGTTCTTC. Amino acids: CASSRSGTSYNEQFF. The entire variable domain, with the rest obtained from reference TRBV28 and TRBJ2-1, is as follows: DVKVTQSSRYLVKRTGEKVFLECVQDMDHENMFWYRQDPGLGLRLIYFSYDVKMKEKGDIPEGYSVSREKKERFSLILESASTNQTSMYLCASSRSGTSYNEQFFGPGTRLTVL.

This chain connects TRBV6-5 to TRBJ2-7; D remains ambiguous. This CDR3 contains 13 residues. CDR1 is MNHEY, CDR2 SVGAGI, per germline. The ends were cut back, 2 bases at V and 0 bases at J, with 5 bases in the middle. CDR3 DNA sequence: TGTGCCAGCAGTTACGCCAGCTCCTACGAGCAGTACTTC. Protein sequence: CASSYASSYEQYF.

The rearrangement uses TRBV10-1 and TRBJ2-7; 10 nucleotides align to TRBD2. This CDR3 contains 14 residues. J gave up 6 bases and V 6 bases, and 8 bases lay outside the gene matches. Germline loops: CDR1 WNHNN, CDR2 SYGVQD (reference sequence). For the CDR3, the DNA is TGCGCCAGCAGACCTAGCGGGAGCTCTGTCGAGCAGTACTTC. Its translation: CASRPSGSSVEQYF.

V gene TRBV28 combines with J gene TRBJ2-7, with D hard to call. Germline CDR1 reads MDHEN; CDR2 reads SYDVKM. V was shortened by 1 base and J by 1 base, with 5 bases between the two germline ends. The CDR3 spans 13 residues. CDR3 bases: TGTGCCAGCAGTTTATCGCAGTCCTACGAGCAGTACTTC. Protein product: CASSLSQSYEQYF.

The chain recombines TRBV4-1 with TRBJ2-3; D uncertain. The germline V gene encodes CDR1 MGHRA and CDR2 YSYEKL. This CDR3 is 10 amino acids long. V lost 6 bases to trimming and J lost 5 bases, with 3 bases between them. This chain's CDR3 is CASSKDTQYF. The CDR3 DNA reads TGCGCCAGCAGTAAAGATACGCAGTATTTT.

The chain joins TRBV28 to TRBJ2-1; 8 bases fit TRBD2. This CDR3 has 15 amino acids. The V gene end was trimmed by 3 bases and the J gene end by 8 bases; junction bases not matched to a gene: 9. Germline values: CDR1 MDHEN, CDR2 SYDVKM. CDR3 nucleotides: TGTGCCAGCAGTTTTACTGGAGCGGGAGATGATGAGCAGTTCTTC. This translates into CASSFTGAGDDEQFF. The full variable domain, rest sourced from reference TRBV28 and TRBJ2-1, is DVKVTQSSRYLVKRTGEKVFLECVQDMDHENMFWYRQDPGLGLRLIYFSYDVKMKEKGDIPEGYSVSREKKERFSLILESASTNQTSMYLCASSFTGAGDDEQFFGPGTRLTVL.

The chain uses TRBV11-3 and TRBJ1-1, with no clear D. The CDR3 totals 14 residues. Trimming removed 1 base at V and 4 bases at J, with 10 bases between. Per the germline V gene, CDR1 is SGHNT and CDR2 is YENEEA. The CDR3 loop is CASSLAGAGTEAFF. In DNA, the CDR3 is TGTGCCAGCAGCTTAGCGGGTGCGGGCACTGAAGCTTTCTTT. The whole variable domain, remainder taken from reference TRBV11-3 and TRBJ1-1, is EAGVVQSPRYKIIEKKQPVAFWCNPISGHNTLYWYLQNLGQGPELLIRYENEEAVDDSQLPKDRFSAERLKGVDSTLKIQPAELGDSAVYLCASSLAGAGTEAFFGQGTRLTVV.

The rearrangement links TRBV29-1 to TRBJ2-1; no clear D. The germline V gene has CDR1 SQVTM and CDR2 ANQGSEA. The CDR3 has 13 amino acids. V lost 4 bases to trimming and J lost 6 bases, with 13 bases between them. CDR3 coding DNA: TGCAGCGTTGGGCTAGTCGGTTTCAATGAGCAGTTCTTC. It specifies CSVGLVGFNEQFF.

V usage is TRBV6-5 and J usage is TRBJ2-5; D is possibly TRBD1 (6 bases). V lost 2 bases and J 4 bases, leaving 11 bases between the germline ends. The CDR3 is made up of 14 amino acids. The V gene's germline CDR1 is MNHEY and CDR2 SVGAGI. The CDR3 coding sequence is TGTGCCAGCAGTTACACAGGGCTTTCAGAGACCCAGTACTTC. Translation: CASSYTGLSETQYF.

The chain links TRBV7-9 to TRBJ2-7; D not resolved. This CDR3 is 12 amino acids long. The V end lost 1 base, the J end lost 3 bases, and 4 bases lay between the germline ends. Germline V lookup: CDR1 SEHNR, CDR2 FQNEAQ (reference sequence). The CDR3 sequence: CASSLVVYEQYF. The CDR3 nucleotides read TGTGCCAGCAGCTTAGTAGTCTACGAGCAGTACTTC.

This chain connects TRBV11-3 to TRBJ2-2; tentative D call: TRBD1 (6 bases). With 1 base removed from V and 4 bases from J, the gap between germline ends came to 13 bases. CDR1 SGHNT and CDR2 YENEEA come from the germline V gene. The CDR3 is 16 residues long. This CDR3 is CASSLVSGESTGELFF. The CDR3 DNA is TGTGCCAGCAGCTTAGTCTCAGGGGAGAGCACCGGGGAGCTGTTTTTT.

V and J are TRBV7-2 and TRBJ1-2, with 8 bases that match TRBD1. Trimming cost V 5 bases and J 3 bases; bases outside gene matches: 5. This CDR3 region has 14 residues. The germline CDR1 and CDR2 sequences are SGHTA and FQGNSA. The CDR3 DNA reads as TGTGCCAGCAGCCCCAAGGGACAGGACTATGGCTACACCTTC. This codes for CASSPKGQDYGYTF.

This chain connects TRBV2 to TRBJ2-1; 10 bases line up with TRBD1. CDR1 is SNHLY and CDR2 is FYNNEI in the germline V gene. The ends lost 4 bases at V and 2 bases at J; junction bases unmatched: 8. This CDR3 region has 17 residues. This CDR3 reads CASSVPGTGDTYNEQFF. CDR3 DNA sequence: TGTGCCAGCAGTGTACCCGGGACAGGGGATACCTACAATGAGCAGTTCTTC.

J is TRBJ2-5 and V is TRBV10-3; D is perhaps TRBD2 (5 bases). Germline-derived CDR1 and CDR2 are ENHRY and SYGVKD. V was trimmed by 0 bases and J by 2 bases, leaving 7 bases between them. This CDR3 contains 14 residues. CDR3 sequence: CAISESRVQETQYF. CDR3 DNA sequence: TGTGCCATCAGTGAGTCGAGGGTACAAGAGACCCAGTACTTC.

The CDR3 nucleotides are TGTGCCTGGAATCCCCCGTGGCTAGCGGGCACAGATACGCAGTATTTT. The encoded protein is CAWNPPWLAGTDTQYF. The chain is built from TRBV30 and TRBJ2-3, with 7 bases matching TRBD2. This CDR3 contains 16 residues. Unmatched junction bases numbered 11, after V lost 4 bases and J lost 1 base. The germline CDR1 and CDR2 sequences are GTSNPN and SVGIG (reference sequence). The variable domain in full, with the rest retrieved from reference TRBV30 and TRBJ2-3, is SQTIHQWPATLVQPVGSPLSLECTVEGTSNPNLYWYRQAAGRGLQLLFYSVGIGQISSEVPQNLSASRPQDRQFILSSKKLLLSDSGFYLCAWNPPWLAGTDTQYFGPGTRLTVL.

The V call is TRBV5-4, the J call TRBJ1-2; D is undetermined. The germline V and J ends were trimmed by 0 bases and 4 bases, with 13 bases remaining between them. The CDR3 totals 15 residues. From germline, CDR1 is SGHNT and CDR2 YYREEE (reference sequence). In DNA form, the CDR3 reads TGTGCCAGCAGCTTGGGCGACGGAGACTTCTATGGCTACACCTTC. Translated, it gives CASSLGDGDFYGYTF.

V is TRBV6-1 and J is TRBJ1-3; no firm D call. Germline V lookup: CDR1 MNHNS, CDR2 SASEGT. The CDR3 has 11 amino acids. V was pared by 7 bases and J by 4 bases, with 5 bases between. CDR3 sequence: CASNGGNTIYF. CDR3 bases: TGTGCCAGCAACGGGGGAAACACCATATATTTT.

The chain couples TRBV28 to TRBJ2-3, with D perhaps TRBD2 (6 bases). V lost 7 bases to trimming and J lost 1 base, with 24 bases between them. This CDR3 is 18 amino acids long. Germline values: CDR1 MDHEN, CDR2 SYDVKM. Here the CDR3 DNA reads TGTGCCAGCAACATGTTGGTCGCGCGGGGTGGAGGCACAGATACGCAGTATTTT. It translates to CASNMLVARGGGTDTQYF. The full variable domain, completed using reference TRBV28 and TRBJ2-3, is DVKVTQSSRYLVKRTGEKVFLECVQDMDHENMFWYRQDPGLGLRLIYFSYDVKMKEKGDIPEGYSVSREKKERFSLILESASTNQTSMYLCASNMLVARGGGTDTQYFGPGTRLTVL.

The J gene is TRBJ1-4, the V gene TRBV4-1, with D possibly being TRBD1 (5 bases). CDR1 is MGHRA and CDR2 is YSYEKL in the germline V gene. V was pared by 1 base and J by 3 bases, with 9 bases between. CDR3 length: 15 amino acids. The CDR3 nucleotides read TGCGCCAGCAGCCAAGTTGTAGGGGCTAATGAAAAACTGTTTTTT. Translating it yields CASSQVVGANEKLFF.

The gene calls are TRBV4-2 and TRBJ2-7; TRBD2 might be the D (6 bases). Germline values: CDR1 LGHNA, CDR2 YNFKEQ. V was clipped by 0 bases and J by 7 bases, with 13 bases between them. The CDR3 extends over 14 amino acids. CDR3 coding DNA: TGTGCCAGCAGCCAAGAGGGGGGTAAATGGGAGCAGTACTTC. Amino acid sequence: CASSQEGGKWEQYF.

This clone came up once. J is TRBJ1-1 and V is TRBV7-3, with a tentative D call TRBD1 (5 bases). The CDR3 extends over 15 amino acids. V was cut by 4 bases and J by 1 base, with 13 bases left in between. Per germline, CDR1 SGHTA and CDR2 FQGTGA. The CDR3 region is CASSSRWGENTEAFF. The CDR3 bases are TGTGCCAGCAGCTCGAGATGGGGGGAGAACACTGAAGCTTTCTTT. The full variable domain, its missing parts supplied by reference TRBV7-3 and TRBJ1-1, is GAGVSQTPSNKVTEKGKYVELRCDPISGHTALYWYRQSLGQGPEFLIYFQGTGAADDSGLPNDRFFAVRPEGSVSTLKIQRTERGDSAVYLCASSSRWGENTEAFFGQGTRLTVV.

The chain joins TRBV21-1 to TRBJ1-1. TRBV21-1 is a documented pseudogene. The CDR3 spans 9 residues. The CDR3 region is CASGGKSFF. As DNA, the CDR3 is TGTGCCAGCGGGGGGAAGTCCTTCTTT.

V gene TRBV6-5 combines with J gene TRBJ1-4; 8 bases align to TRBD1. The CDR3 sequence is 15 residues long. V shed 5 bases, J shed 0 bases, and the junction held 2 bases outside the gene matches. The germline V gene encodes CDR1 MNHEY and CDR2 SVGAGI. CDR3 protein: CASSPGGPTNEKLFF. CDR3 DNA: TGTGCCAGCAGTCCAGGGGGCCCAACTAATGAAAAACTGTTTTTT.

The V and J genes are TRBV27 and TRBJ1-1; perhaps TRBD1 as D (6 bases). V was cut by 3 bases and J by 0 bases, with 8 bases left in between. The germline V gene has CDR1 MNHEY and CDR2 SMNVEV (reference sequence). The CDR3 loop spans 14 amino acids. CDR3: CASSLDSLNTEAFF. CDR3 nucleotide sequence: TGTGCCAGCAGTTTGGACAGCTTGAACACTGAAGCTTTCTTT.

The CDR3 nucleotides are TGTGCCAGCTCACTTTCAGGGAAAGAAGCTTTCTTT. This translates into CASSLSGKEAFF. The chain is built from TRBV18 and TRBJ1-1; the D gene is possibly TRBD1 (5 bases). Germline loops: CDR1 KGHSH, CDR2 LQKENI. The CDR3 has 12 amino acids. Trimming left V 4 bases short and J 8 bases short, with 11 bases between. The whole variable domain, remainder taken from reference TRBV18 and TRBJ1-1, is NAGVMQNPRHLVRRRGQEARLRCSPMKGHSHVYWYRQLPEEGLKFMVYLQKENIIDESGMPKERFSAEFPKEGPSILRIQQVVRGDSAAYFCASSLSGKEAFFGQGTRLTVV.

The chain recombines TRBV4-2 with TRBJ1-4; tentatively, D is TRBD1 (5 bases). The germline gives CDR1 LGHNA, CDR2 YNFKEQ. The ends were cut back, 3 bases at V and 0 bases at J, with 5 bases in the middle. The CDR3 consists of 14 residues. The CDR3 region is CASSQTATNEKLFF. The CDR3 DNA reads TGTGCCAGCAGCCAGACAGCAACTAATGAAAAACTGTTTTTT.

The rearrangement uses TRBV13 and TRBJ2-7, with D maybe TRBD1 (6 bases). CDR1 is PRHDT, CDR2 FYEKMQ, per germline (reference sequence). The CDR3 length is 13 residues. V shed 8 bases and J shed 3 bases, with 14 bases lying between them. The CDR3 loop is CASRGQSSYEQYF. The CDR3, as DNA: TGTGCCAGCCGCGGACAGTCTAGCTACGAGCAGTACTTC.

This sequence joins TRBV7-9 and TRBJ2-4; a possible D gene is TRBD2 (5 bases). The V end lost 7 bases, the J end lost 5 bases, and 12 bases lay between the germline ends. The germline V gene encodes CDR1 SEHNR and CDR2 FQNEAQ (reference sequence). The CDR3 extends over 13 amino acids. The CDR3 is CASTLFGENIQYF. The CDR3 coding sequence is TGTGCCAGCACCCTCTTCGGGGAAAACATTCAGTACTTC.

The chain uses TRBV7-3 and TRBJ2-2, with D perhaps matching TRBD1 (5 bases). There are 13 residues in the CDR3. Looked up from germline, CDR1 is SGHTA and CDR2 is FQGTGA. V was clipped by 5 bases and J by 6 bases, with 10 bases between them. In nucleotides, the CDR3 is TGTGCCAGCAGCCCCCAGGGTCCCGGGGAGCTGTTTTTT. Protein sequence: CASSPQGPGELFF. The full variable domain, its missing parts supplied by reference TRBV7-3 and TRBJ2-2, is GAGVSQTPSNKVTEKGKYVELRCDPISGHTALYWYRQSLGQGPEFLIYFQGTGAADDSGLPNDRFFAVRPEGSVSTLKIQRTERGDSAVYLCASSPQGPGELFFGEGSRLTVL.